The TCR beta chain under discussion was sequenced for a study of cytomegalovirus exposure and HLA in healthy donors. The germline gives CDR1 SEHNR, CDR2 FQNEAQ (reference sequence). The CDR3 runs 16 residues. V was pared by 2 bases and J by 6 bases, with 10 bases of the junction left unmatched. The PCR made use of 60 Vbeta and 13 Jbeta primers. Sequencing used immunoSEQ multiplex PCR; TCRdb keeps in-frame clones, though not all of them. The sample records about 130,000 clones, 70% to 80% being singletons. This clonotype originated in a man aged 25 to 45 in good health and CMV-seronegative. The sequencing sample was made of PBMCs. This sequence joins TRBV7-9 and TRBJ2-3, with 8 bases fitting TRBD2. CDR3 residues: CASSLLPASGLDTQYF. CDR3 DNA sequence: TGTGCCAGCAGCTTACTTCCGGCTAGCGGGTTGGATACGCAGTATTTT.